Included here is one TCR beta chain sequence, with context. The data originate from a study of blood T cell repertoires in COVID-19. The table came from immunoSEQ multiplex PCR; TCRdb's copy has only in-frame clones and leaves some out. The sample holds about 99,000 clones, roughly 87% seen once. Germline V CDR1 and CDR2: SGHTA, FQGNSA. Trimming removed 5 bases from V and 8 bases from J; junction bases left unmatched: 2. The CDR3 extends over 13 amino acids. The J gene is TRBJ1-6, the V gene TRBV7-2, with TRBD1 matching over 8 bases. The source of this sequence is a woman aged 80 or older in a cohort sampled during active COVID-19. The source material was peripheral blood. Here the CDR3 reads CASSRGQDSPLHF. The CDR3, as DNA: TGTGCCAGCAGCCGGGGACAGGATTCACCCCTCCACTTT.